Below, one T cell receptor (beta chain) is given with its context. What it binds is not known. This sample is drawn from a study of T cell responses to AZD1222 COVID-19 vaccine. Data came from immunoSEQ multiplex PCR; TCRdb stores just in-frame clones and leaves some out. The data show 80,000 or so clones, roughly 90% seen once. The germline gives CDR1 SGHAT, CDR2 FQNNGV. The length of the CDR3 is 15 residues. Trimming removed 3 bases from V and 4 bases from J; junction bases left unmatched: 3. Study observations and caveats: It was only after the peak T cell response that any repertoires were sampled. Seropositive AZD1222 recipients at baseline numbered only five or six. Clonal diversity was possibly underestimated, and white British individuals and females predominated among donors.

The receptor was isolated from an adult who received the AZD1222 COVID-19 vaccine. The specimen comprised peripheral blood, sampled 28 days after the second AZD1222 dose. J is TRBJ1-6 and V is TRBV11-2; 7 nucleotides agree with TRBD1. CDR3 nucleotides: TGTGCCAGCAGCTTCCGGGACAGTTATAATTCACCCCTCCACTTT. Its protein product is CASSFRDSYNSPLHF.